These 11 T cell receptor beta chains came from one sample sequenced in a study of shared clonotypes between healthy human individuals. Generated by immunoSEQ multiplex PCR, the TCRdb table keeps only in-frame clones and is missing some. In the table there are a few million clones, more than 80% of which are singletons. Sequencing was performed on naive CD4+ T cells sorted from blood. Subset: CD45RA+ positively selected. The receptors here all came from a man between 18 and 29 years old in good health.

The chain carries TRBV5-1 and TRBJ1-1; D gene uncertain. Trimming stripped 0 bases from V and 0 bases from J, with 15 bases between. The CDR3 runs 17 residues. CDR1 SGHRS and CDR2 YFSETQ come from the germline V gene. The CDR3 coding sequence is TGCGCCAGCAGCTTGGTGCAAGGAAGAAGTATGAACACTGAAGCTTTCTTT. It encodes CASSLVQGRSMNTEAFF.

This chain connects TRBV4-3 to TRBJ2-6, with D possibly called TRBD1 or TRBD2 (6 bases each). The CDR3 consists of 19 residues. V was pared by 6 bases and J by 4 bases, with 25 bases between. Germline-derived CDR1 and CDR2 are LGHNA and YSLEER. CDR3 protein: CASSTTPGKGGPGANVLTF. CDR3 bases: TGCGCCAGCAGTACCACACCAGGGAAGGGGGGTCCCGGGGCCAACGTCCTGACTTTC.

The CDR3 is CASRVGGAYGYTF. The DNA of the CDR3 is TGTGCCAGCAGGGTGGGGGGCGCTTATGGCTACACCTTC. V gene TRBV13 combines with J gene TRBJ1-2; tentative D call: TRBD1 (6 bases). The CDR3 contains 13 residues. Germline V gene data show CDR1 as PRHDT and CDR2 as FYEKMQ (reference sequence). V was shortened by 6 bases and J by 5 bases, with 13 bases between the two germline ends.

This clone was picked up one time. The chain employs TRBV2 and TRBJ2-5; tentative D call: TRBD2 (5 bases). The CDR3 contains 11 residues. The V and J ends lost 10 bases and 4 bases respectively, with 10 bases between them. Germline V gene data show CDR1 as SNHLY and CDR2 as FYNNEI. The CDR3 sequence is CATGWRETQYF. CDR3 in DNA: TGTGCCACGGGGTGGCGAGAGACCCAGTACTTC.

The chain combines TRBV5-6 with TRBJ1-2; a weak D match, TRBD1 (5 bases). CDR1 and CDR2 (germline): SGHDT, YYEEEE. Trimming took off 2 bases at V and 2 bases at J, with 13 bases between the two ends. The CDR3 runs 15 residues. In DNA form, the CDR3 reads TGTGCCAGCAGCTTACGGACAACAACAAACTATGGCTACACCTTC. This codes for CASSLRTTTNYGYTF.

Turning to this clone: This CDR3 is also generated by other DNA sequences in the sample. This chain connects TRBV5-4 to TRBJ2-2; maybe TRBD1 (5 bases). The germline V gene has CDR1 SGHNT and CDR2 YYREEE (reference sequence). Trimming left V 4 bases short and J 0 bases short, with 10 bases between. The CDR3 runs to 15 residues. The CDR3 region has the DNA TGTGCCAGCAGCCTGGACACTACGAACACCGGGGAGCTGTTTTTT. It encodes CASSLDTTNTGELFF.

The V call is TRBV2, the J call TRBJ2-5, with D perhaps given as TRBD1 or TRBD2 (5 bases each). The CDR3 loop spans 15 amino acids. Germline CDR1 SNHLY, CDR2 FYNNEI. Trimming stripped 4 bases from V and 2 bases from J, with 14 bases between. The CDR3: CASSAWGGWQETQYF. For the CDR3, the DNA is TGTGCCAGCAGTGCGTGGGGCGGGTGGCAAGAGACCCAGTACTTC. Looking up the rest from reference TRBV2 and TRBJ2-5 gives the full variable domain: EPEVTQTPSHQVTQMGQEVILRCVPISNHLYFYWYRQILGQKVEFLVSFYNNEISEKSEIFDDQFSVERPDGSNFTLKIRSTKLEDSAMYFCASSAWGGWQETQYFGPGTRLLVL.

The chain uses TRBV4-1 and TRBJ2-3; perhaps TRBD2 as D (6 bases). The CDR3 has 14 amino acids. Germline assignment: CDR1 MGHRA and CDR2 YSYEKL. V dropped 0 bases and J dropped 3 bases, with 7 bases sitting between them. The CDR3 protein is CASSQEGGTDTQYF. As DNA, the CDR3 is TGCGCCAGCAGCCAAGAGGGGGGTACAGATACGCAGTATTTT.

This sequence joins TRBV30 and TRBJ1-6; the D gene is possibly TRBD1 (6 bases). The CDR3 covers 12 residues. Germline V gene sequence: CDR1 GTSNPN, CDR2 SVGIG (reference sequence). The V end was cut by 7 bases, the J end by 8 bases, with 12 bases between. CDR3 sequence reads: CALEQGYSPLHF. The DNA of the CDR3 is TGTGCCTTGGAACAGGGTTATTCACCCCTCCACTTT.

The gene calls are TRBV18 and TRBJ1-6; D is perhaps TRBD1 (5 bases). Between the trimmed V and J ends, which lost 6 bases and 5 bases, there was a span of 11 bases. Germline CDR1 and CDR2: KGHSH and LQKENI. The CDR3 contains 14 residues. The CDR3 coding sequence is TGTGCCAGCTCGCCGGGACCAAATAATTCACCCCTCCACTTT. Amino acids: CASSPGPNNSPLHF.

CDR3 in DNA: TGCGCCAGCAGCTTGGGAGACCCACCTCCCTACGAGCAGTACTTC. As protein: CASSLGDPPPYEQYF. The chain links TRBV5-1 to TRBJ2-7; the D is unclear. Germline assignment: CDR1 SGHRS and CDR2 YFSETQ. This CDR3 spans 15 amino acids. Trimming removed 0 bases from V and 2 bases from J, with 12 bases in between.